This TCR beta chain was identified in a study of blood T cell repertoires in COVID-19. Study-wide background: COVID-19 samples from acute and convalescent phases originated in the United States, Italy and Spain. In each case, the material was cDNA or gDNA derived from T cells, B-cell-depleted T cells, or PBMCs.

Authors' methods: Amplification from reference gene primers served as the basis for estimated nucleated cell counts. The method was immunoSEQ multiplex PCR; TCRdb's version includes in-frame clones alone and lacks a portion of them. V and J calls and clone size follow that table, whereas D and trimming were derived from the DNA. This table has 90,000 to 150,000 clones, about 80% appearing once. Material for sequencing was peripheral blood. The sequence came from an elderly woman with acute or convalescent COVID-19.

CDR3 nucleotides: TGTGCCAGCAGTATTAGGACTAGCGGGTCCTACGAGCAGTACTTC. Translating gives CASSIRTSGSYEQYF. V is TRBV5-4 and J is TRBJ2-7; 11 bases map to TRBD2. This CDR3 region has 15 residues. The V gene's germline CDR1 is SGHNT and CDR2 YYREEE (reference sequence). J gave up 1 base and V 5 bases, and 5 bases lay outside the gene matches.